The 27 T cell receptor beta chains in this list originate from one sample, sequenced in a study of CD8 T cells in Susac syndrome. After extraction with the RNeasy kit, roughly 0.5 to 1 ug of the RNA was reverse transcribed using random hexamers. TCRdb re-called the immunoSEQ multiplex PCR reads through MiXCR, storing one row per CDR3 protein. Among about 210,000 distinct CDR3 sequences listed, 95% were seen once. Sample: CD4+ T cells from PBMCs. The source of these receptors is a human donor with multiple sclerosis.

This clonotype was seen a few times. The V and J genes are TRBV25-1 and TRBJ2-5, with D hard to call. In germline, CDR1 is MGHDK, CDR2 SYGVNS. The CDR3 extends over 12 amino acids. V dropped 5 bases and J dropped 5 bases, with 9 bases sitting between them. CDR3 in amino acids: CASSLYGETQYF. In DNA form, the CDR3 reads TGTGCCAGCAGTCTTTACGGGGAGACCCAGTACTTC.

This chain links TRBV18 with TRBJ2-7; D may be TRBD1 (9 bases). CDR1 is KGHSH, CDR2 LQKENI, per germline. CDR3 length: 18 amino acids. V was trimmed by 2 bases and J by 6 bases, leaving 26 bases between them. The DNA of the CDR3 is TGTGCCAGCTCACCAAGGTCGGGGGGGACAGGGCGCCGAGGCGAGCAGTACTTC. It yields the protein CASSPRSGGTGRRGEQYF.

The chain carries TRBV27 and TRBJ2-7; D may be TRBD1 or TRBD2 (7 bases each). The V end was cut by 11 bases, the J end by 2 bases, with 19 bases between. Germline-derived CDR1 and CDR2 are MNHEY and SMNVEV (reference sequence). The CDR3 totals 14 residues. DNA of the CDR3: TGTGCCTCCAGGGGGTTGGGGGGGACCTACGAGCAGTACTTC. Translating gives CASRGLGGTYEQYF.

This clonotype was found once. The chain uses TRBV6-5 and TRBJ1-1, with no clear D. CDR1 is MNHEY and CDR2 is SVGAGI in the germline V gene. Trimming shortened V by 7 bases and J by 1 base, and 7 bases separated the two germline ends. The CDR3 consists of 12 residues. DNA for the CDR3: TGTGCCAGCAACACACGGAACACTGAAGCTTTCTTT. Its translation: CASNTRNTEAFF.

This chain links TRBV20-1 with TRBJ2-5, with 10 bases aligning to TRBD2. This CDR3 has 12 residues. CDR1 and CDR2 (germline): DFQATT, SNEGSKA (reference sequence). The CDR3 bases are TGCACCCCGACTAGCGGGCAAGAGACCCAGTACTTC. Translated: CTPTSGQETQYF.

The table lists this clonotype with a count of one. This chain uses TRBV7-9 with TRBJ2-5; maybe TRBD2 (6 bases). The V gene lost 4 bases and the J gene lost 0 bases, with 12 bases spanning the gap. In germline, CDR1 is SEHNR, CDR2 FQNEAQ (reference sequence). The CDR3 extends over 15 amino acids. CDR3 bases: TGTGCCAGCAGCTCGACCGGGGGATACCAAGAGACCCAGTACTTC. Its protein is CASSSTGGYQETQYF.

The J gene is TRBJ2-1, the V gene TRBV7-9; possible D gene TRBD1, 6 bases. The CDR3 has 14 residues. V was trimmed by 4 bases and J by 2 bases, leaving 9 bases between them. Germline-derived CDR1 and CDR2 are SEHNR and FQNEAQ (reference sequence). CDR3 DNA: TGTGCCAGCAGCTCCGGGACACCCTACAATGAGCAGTTCTTC. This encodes CASSSGTPYNEQFF.

The CDR3 is CASRLAGGNQPQHF. In DNA form, the CDR3 reads TGTGCCAGCAGGTTAGCTGGGGGTAATCAGCCCCAGCATTTT. The V gene is TRBV27, the J gene TRBJ1-5, with D perhaps matching TRBD1 (5 bases). The germline gives CDR1 MNHEY, CDR2 SMNVEV (reference sequence). Trimming pared 6 bases from V and 4 bases from J, leaving 13 bases between. The CDR3 loop spans 14 amino acids.

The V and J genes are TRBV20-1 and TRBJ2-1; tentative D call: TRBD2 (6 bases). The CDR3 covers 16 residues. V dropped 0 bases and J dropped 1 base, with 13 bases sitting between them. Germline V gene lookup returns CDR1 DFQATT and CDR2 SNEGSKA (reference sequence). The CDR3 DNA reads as TGCAGTGCTAGAGAGGGCGGGGTTCGATCCTACAATGAGCAGTTCTTC. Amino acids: CSAREGGVRSYNEQFF.

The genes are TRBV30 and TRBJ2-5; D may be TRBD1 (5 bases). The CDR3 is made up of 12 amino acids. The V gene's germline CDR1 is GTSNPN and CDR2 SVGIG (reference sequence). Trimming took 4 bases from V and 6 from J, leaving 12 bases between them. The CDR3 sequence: CAWTGSGKTQYF. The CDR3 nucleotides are TGTGCCTGGACAGGGTCTGGGAAGACCCAGTACTTC.

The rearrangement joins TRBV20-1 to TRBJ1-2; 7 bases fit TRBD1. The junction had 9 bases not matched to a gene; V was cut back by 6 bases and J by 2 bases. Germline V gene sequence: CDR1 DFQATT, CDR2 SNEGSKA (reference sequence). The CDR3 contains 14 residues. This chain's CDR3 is CSASDRAANYGYTF. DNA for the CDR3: TGCAGTGCCTCTGACAGGGCGGCGAACTATGGCTACACCTTC.

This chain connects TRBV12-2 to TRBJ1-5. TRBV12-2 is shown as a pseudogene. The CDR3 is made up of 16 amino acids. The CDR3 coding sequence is TGTGCAAGTCGTATCTGGGGTACGGATAGCAATCAGCCCCAGCATTTT. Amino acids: CASRIWGTDSNQPQHF.

In DNA, the CDR3 is TGCAGTGCCCTGATAGTAACAGGGTTCTATGGCTACACCTTC. Protein: CSALIVTGFYGYTF. This chain uses TRBV20-1 with TRBJ1-2; TRBD1 might be the D (6 bases). Germline V gives CDR1 DFQATT, CDR2 SNEGSKA (reference sequence). V was trimmed by 6 bases and J by 4 bases, leaving 18 bases between them. This CDR3 contains 14 residues.

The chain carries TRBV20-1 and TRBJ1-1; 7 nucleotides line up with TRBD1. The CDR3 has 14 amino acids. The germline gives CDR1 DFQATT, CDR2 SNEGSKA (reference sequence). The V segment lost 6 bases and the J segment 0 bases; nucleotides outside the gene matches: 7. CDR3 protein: CSATWDSLNTEAFF. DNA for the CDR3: TGCAGTGCAACCTGGGACAGCTTGAACACTGAAGCTTTCTTT.

CDR3: CASSLYGGGGQETQYF. CDR3 nucleotide sequence: TGTGCCAGCAGCTTATATGGGGGGGGCGGCCAAGAGACCCAGTACTTC. V and J are TRBV7-2 and TRBJ2-5, with a possible D match to TRBD2 (7 bases). Trimming removed 2 bases from V and 1 base from J, with 14 bases in between. Germline V gene sequence: CDR1 SGHTA, CDR2 FQGNSA. This CDR3 is 16 amino acids long.

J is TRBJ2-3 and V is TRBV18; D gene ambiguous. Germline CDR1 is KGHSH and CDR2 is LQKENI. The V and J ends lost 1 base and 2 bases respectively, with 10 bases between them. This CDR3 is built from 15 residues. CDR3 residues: CASSPQKSYTDTQYF. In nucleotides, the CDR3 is TGTGCCAGCTCACCACAAAAGAGTTACACAGATACGCAGTATTTT. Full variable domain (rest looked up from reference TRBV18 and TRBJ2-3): NAGVMQNPRHLVRRRGQEARLRCSPMKGHSHVYWYRQLPEEGLKFMVYLQKENIIDESGMPKERFSAEFPKEGPSILRIQQVVRGDSAAYFCASSPQKSYTDTQYFGPGTRLTVL.

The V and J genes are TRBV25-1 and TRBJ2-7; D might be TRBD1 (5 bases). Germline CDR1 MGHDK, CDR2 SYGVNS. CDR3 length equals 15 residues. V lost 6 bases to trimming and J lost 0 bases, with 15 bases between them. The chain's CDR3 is CASRAYRDSSYEQYF. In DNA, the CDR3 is TGTGCCAGCAGAGCCTACCGAGACAGCTCCTACGAGCAGTACTTC.

The CDR3 is CASSFPKETQYF. Here the CDR3 DNA reads TGTGCCAGCAGTTTCCCTAAAGAGACCCAGTACTTC. This chain connects TRBV6-6 to TRBJ2-5; no firm D call. V was shortened by 4 bases and J by 3 bases, with 6 bases between the two germline ends. This CDR3 region has 12 residues. Germline lookup yields CDR1 MNHNY and CDR2 SVGAGI (reference sequence).

The CDR3 DNA reads as TGTGCCAGCAGTTACTCGGGGGCAGCACTCTACAATGAGCAGTTCTTC. Residues: CASSYSGAALYNEQFF. J is TRBJ2-1 and V is TRBV6-5; D may be TRBD1 (6 bases). The ends were cut back, 0 bases at V and 3 bases at J, with 12 bases in the middle. Germline V gene lookup returns CDR1 MNHEY and CDR2 SVGAGI. CDR3 length equals 16 residues.

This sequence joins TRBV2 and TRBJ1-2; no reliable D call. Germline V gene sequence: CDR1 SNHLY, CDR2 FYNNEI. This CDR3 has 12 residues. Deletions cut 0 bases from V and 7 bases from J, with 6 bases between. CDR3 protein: CASSEAGFGYTF. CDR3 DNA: TGTGCCAGCAGTGAAGCAGGGTTTGGCTACACCTTC.

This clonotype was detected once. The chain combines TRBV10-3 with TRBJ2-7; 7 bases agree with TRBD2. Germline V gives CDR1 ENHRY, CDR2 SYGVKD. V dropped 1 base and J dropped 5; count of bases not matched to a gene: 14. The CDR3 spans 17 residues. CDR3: CAISEWGLADRVHEQYF. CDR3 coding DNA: TGTGCCATCAGTGAGTGGGGTCTAGCGGACCGGGTCCACGAGCAGTACTTC.

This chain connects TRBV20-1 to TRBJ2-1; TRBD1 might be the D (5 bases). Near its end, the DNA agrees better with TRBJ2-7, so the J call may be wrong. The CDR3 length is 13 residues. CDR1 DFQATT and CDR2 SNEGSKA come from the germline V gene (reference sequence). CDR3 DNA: TGCAGTGCTCGTGGTGTAGGGGCCTACGAGCAGTACTTC. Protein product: CSARGVGAYEQYF.

CDR3 residues: CASNAGGPARGEQYF. The CDR3 bases are TGTGCCAGTAACGCGGGAGGGCCGGCCCGGGGCGAGCAGTACTTC. The chain uses TRBV19 and TRBJ2-7, with 9 bases aligning to TRBD2. CDR3 size: 15 residues. J lost 6 bases, V lost 7 bases, and 13 bases had no gene match. CDR1 is LNHDA and CDR2 is SQIVND in the germline V gene (reference sequence).

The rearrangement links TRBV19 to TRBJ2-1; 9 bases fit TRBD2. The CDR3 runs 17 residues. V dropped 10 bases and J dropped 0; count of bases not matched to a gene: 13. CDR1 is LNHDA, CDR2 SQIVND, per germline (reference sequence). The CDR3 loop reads CATGTSWPKSSYNEQFF. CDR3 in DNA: TGTGCCACGGGGACTAGCTGGCCTAAAAGCTCCTACAATGAGCAGTTCTTC.

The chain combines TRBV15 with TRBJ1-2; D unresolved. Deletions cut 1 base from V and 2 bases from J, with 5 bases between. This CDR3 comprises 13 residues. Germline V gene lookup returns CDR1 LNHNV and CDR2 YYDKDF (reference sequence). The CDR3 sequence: CATSRAANYGYTF. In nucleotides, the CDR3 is TGTGCCACCAGCAGAGCAGCCAACTATGGCTACACCTTC. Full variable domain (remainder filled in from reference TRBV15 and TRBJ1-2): DAMVIQNPRYQVTQFGKPVTLSCSQTLNHNVMYWYQQKSSQAPKLLFHYYDKDFNNEADTPDNFQSRRPNTSFCFLDIRSPGLGDTAMYLCATSRAANYGYTFGSGTRLTVV.

The CDR3 here is CASSLAGQGYEQYF. The DNA for the CDR3 is TGTGCCAGCAGCTTAGCAGGACAGGGATACGAGCAGTACTTC. V usage is TRBV7-9 and J usage is TRBJ2-7, with 8 bases identical to TRBD1. The CDR3 is made up of 14 amino acids. V shed 0 bases, J shed 4 bases, and the junction held 2 bases outside the gene matches. CDR1 is SEHNR and CDR2 is FQNEAQ in the germline V gene (reference sequence). Combining the CDR3 with reference TRBV7-9 and TRBJ2-7 gives the whole variable domain DTGVSQNPRHKITKRGQNVTFRCDPISEHNRLYWYRQTLGQGPEFLTYFQNEAQLEKSRLLSDRFSAERPKGSFSTLEIQRTEQGDSAMYLCASSLAGQGYEQYFGPGTRLTVT.

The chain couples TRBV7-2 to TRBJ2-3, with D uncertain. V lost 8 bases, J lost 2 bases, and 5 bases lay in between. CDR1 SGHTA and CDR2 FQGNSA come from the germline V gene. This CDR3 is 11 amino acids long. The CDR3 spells CASSATDTQYF. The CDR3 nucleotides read TGTGCCAGCTCAGCCACAGATACGCAGTATTTT.